These 20 T cell receptor beta chains share one sample of origin, sequenced in a study of cytomegalovirus exposure and HLA in healthy donors. PCR used 60 Vbeta primers and 13 Jbeta primers. The assay was immunoSEQ multiplex PCR, and TCRdb's table has in-frame clones only and misses some. The sample holds about 190,000 clones, 86% seen once. The sequenced sample was PBMCs. These receptors came from a woman in her twenties or thirties in good health and CMV-seronegative.

V gene TRBV18 combines with J gene TRBJ1-1; D is possibly TRBD1 (5 bases). With 2 bases removed from V and 2 bases from J, the gap between germline ends came to 12 bases. CDR1 and CDR2 from the germline V gene are KGHSH and LQKENI. The CDR3 covers 15 residues. The chain's CDR3 is CASSPVWDLNTEAFF. CDR3 DNA: TGTGCCAGCTCACCAGTCTGGGACTTAAACACTGAAGCTTTCTTT.

This clone was detected once. The rearrangement links TRBV11-1 to TRBJ2-2; weak D call: TRBD2 (5 bases). Germline V gene sequence: CDR1 SGHAT, CDR2 FQDESV (reference sequence). Trimming removed 4 bases at V and 4 bases at J, with 16 bases between. The CDR3 is made up of 16 amino acids. This chain's CDR3 is CASSYGVDLLTGELFF. The CDR3 bases are TGTGCCAGCAGCTACGGGGTCGATCTACTCACCGGGGAGCTGTTTTTT.

This chain uses TRBV5-8 with TRBJ2-3, with TRBD2 matching over 8 bases. Losses at the gene ends were 1 base for V and 1 base for J; bases not matched to a gene: 5. CDR1 and CDR2 from the germline V gene are SGHTS and YDEGEE. There are 16 residues in the CDR3. DNA for the CDR3: TGTGCCAGCAGCTTGCCCAAAGCGGGGGGCACAGATACGCAGTATTTT. Its protein product is CASSLPKAGGTDTQYF.

The rearrangement uses TRBV5-1 and TRBJ2-3, with no clear D. The germline CDR1 and CDR2 sequences are SGHRS and YFSETQ. This CDR3 has 13 amino acids. Trimming took 3 bases from V and 12 from J, leaving 17 bases between them. CDR3 amino acids: CASSSNPSAQQYF. CDR3 coding DNA: TGCGCCAGCAGCTCAAACCCGAGCGCTCAACAGTATTTT.

This rearrangement joins TRBV7-8 to TRBJ1-1; TRBD1 matches 7 bases. CDR1 and CDR2 (germline): SGHVS, FQNEAQ. V gave up 3 bases and J gave up 1 base; unmatched junction bases: 5. The CDR3 is made up of 15 amino acids. The CDR3 loop reads CASSLSGQENTEAFF. The DNA for the CDR3 is TGTGCCAGCAGCTTGTCCGGACAGGAGAACACTGAAGCTTTCTTT.

V usage is TRBV5-1 and J usage is TRBJ2-5, with D possibly matching TRBD2 (5 bases). This CDR3 is built from 12 residues. V lost 4 bases and J lost 2, with 6 bases in between. Germline-derived CDR1 and CDR2 are SGHRS and YFSETQ. CDR3 bases: TGCGCCAGCAGCCGGGGACAAGAGACCCAGTACTTC. As protein: CASSRGQETQYF.

The chain uses TRBV27 and TRBJ2-7; tentative D call: TRBD2 (6 bases). V lost 1 base and J 0 bases, leaving 13 bases between the germline ends. The CDR3 contains 16 residues. Germline CDR1 is MNHEY and CDR2 is SMNVEV (reference sequence). The CDR3 nucleotides are TGTGCCAGCAGTTTATATGGGGGGTCGAGCTCCTACGAGCAGTACTTC. Its translation is CASSLYGGSSSYEQYF.

The chain combines TRBV2 with TRBJ2-1; D possibly corresponds to TRBD2 (5 bases). Trimming stripped 2 bases from V and 10 bases from J, with 15 bases between. The CDR3 has 14 amino acids. CDR1 SNHLY and CDR2 FYNNEI come from the germline V gene. The CDR3 region has the DNA TGTGCCAGCAGTGAATGGAACGGGTCGGGGGAGCAGTTCTTC. Translation gives CASSEWNGSGEQFF. Full variable domain (remainder filled in from reference TRBV2 and TRBJ2-1): EPEVTQTPSHQVTQMGQEVILRCVPISNHLYFYWYRQILGQKVEFLVSFYNNEISEKSEIFDDQFSVERPDGSNFTLKIRSTKLEDSAMYFCASSEWNGSGEQFFGPGTRLTVL.

The chain combines TRBV5-1 with TRBJ1-1, with TRBD1 matching over 7 bases. The CDR3 spans 13 residues. Germline loops: CDR1 SGHRS, CDR2 YFSETQ. Trimming at V came to 5 bases and at J to 4 bases, leaving 5 bases not matched to a gene. CDR3 region: CASRLQGSTEAFF. For the CDR3, the DNA is TGCGCCAGCAGACTACAGGGGTCCACTGAAGCTTTCTTT.

The gene calls are TRBV7-2 and TRBJ2-1, with no clear D. This CDR3 has 16 amino acids. Trimming shortened V by 0 bases and J by 0 bases, and 9 bases separated the two germline ends. Germline V CDR1 and CDR2: SGHTA, FQGNSA. CDR3 bases: TGTGCCAGCAGCTTAGCATGGGCAGTCTCCTACAATGAGCAGTTCTTC. It encodes CASSLAWAVSYNEQFF.

This chain links TRBV7-2 with TRBJ2-1; 11 positions match TRBD2. This CDR3 has 16 residues. Trimming cost V 5 bases and J 4 bases; bases outside gene matches: 7. The germline gives CDR1 SGHTA, CDR2 FQGNSA. The CDR3 reads CASSPRTSGFYNEQFF. The CDR3 DNA sequence: TGTGCCAGCAGCCCCAGGACTAGCGGGTTTTACAATGAGCAGTTCTTC.

The chain joins TRBV7-8 to TRBJ2-2; 12 nucleotides align to TRBD2. The CDR3 is 17 residues long. V dropped 5 bases and J dropped 5; count of bases not matched to a gene: 9. Germline V gene lookup returns CDR1 SGHVS and CDR2 FQNEAQ. CDR3 sequence reads: CASSPPLAGGPTGELFF. Here the CDR3 DNA reads TGTGCCAGCAGCCCACCGCTAGCGGGAGGGCCGACCGGGGAGCTGTTTTTT.

In its sample, this clone was seen once. This chain links TRBV5-4 with TRBJ2-1; 7 nucleotides align to TRBD1. The V segment lost 4 bases and the J segment 6 bases; nucleotides outside the gene matches: 13. This CDR3 region has 16 residues. Germline CDR1 SGHNT, CDR2 YYREEE (reference sequence). In DNA, the CDR3 is TGTGCCAGCAGCCCACCCCGACAGGGTGGGAGCAATGAGCAGTTCTTC. Amino acids: CASSPPRQGGSNEQFF.

V usage is TRBV30 and J usage is TRBJ2-3; 7 positions match TRBD2. The junction had 9 bases not matched to a gene; V was cut back by 3 bases and J by 0 bases. The V gene's germline CDR1 is GTSNPN and CDR2 SVGIG (reference sequence). The CDR3 loop spans 16 amino acids. CDR3 sequence reads: CAWSEGWGLSTDTQYF. In DNA, the CDR3 is TGTGCCTGGAGCGAGGGATGGGGACTAAGCACAGATACGCAGTATTTT.

The V call is TRBV5-5, the J call TRBJ2-3, with 7 bases identical to TRBD2. The CDR3 length is 15 residues. V lost 5 bases and J lost 2; bases outside the gene matches: 8. Germline V gene data show CDR1 as SGHKS and CDR2 as YYEKEE (reference sequence). CDR3 in amino acids: CASSFQAGYTDTQYF. For the CDR3, the DNA is TGTGCCAGCAGTTTCCAAGCGGGGTACACAGATACGCAGTATTTT.

The chain is built from TRBV15 and TRBJ2-3; TRBD2 matches 14 bases. Germline assignment: CDR1 LNHNV and CDR2 YYDKDF (reference sequence). This CDR3 has 16 amino acids. J gave up 4 bases and V 6 bases, and 6 bases lay outside the gene matches. DNA for the CDR3: TGTGCCACCAGGCCAAGACTAGCGGGAGGGGCAGATACGCAGTATTTT. Residues: CATRPRLAGGADTQYF.

This clone has just one count. The sample carries other DNA sequences with the same CDR3. The CDR3 region is CASSAQGSGNTIYF. CDR3 bases: TGTGCCAGCAGCGCGCAGGGCTCTGGAAACACCATATATTTT. J is TRBJ1-3 and V is TRBV9; maybe TRBD1 (5 bases). Germline-derived CDR1 and CDR2 are SGDLS and YYNGEE. Trimming left V 3 bases short and J 0 bases short, with 7 bases between. CDR3 size: 14 residues.

The rearrangement joins TRBV9 to TRBJ1-3; no reliable D call. V lost 4 bases, J lost 4 bases, and 18 bases lay in between. Germline V lookup: CDR1 SGDLS, CDR2 YYNGEE. The CDR3 is 16 residues long. DNA of the CDR3: TGTGCCAGCAGCCCCATAGAGTTCTTGTCCGGAAACACCATATATTTT. Amino acids: CASSPIEFLSGNTIYF. Based on the CDR3 plus reference TRBV9 and TRBJ1-3, the full variable domain is DSGVTQTPKHLITATGQRVTLRCSPRSGDLSVYWYQQSLDQGLQFLIQYYNGEERAKGNILERFSAQQFPDLHSELNLSSLELGDSALYFCASSPIEFLSGNTIYFGEGSWLTVV.

This clone was seen once. V gene TRBV5-1 combines with J gene TRBJ2-3; 9 positions agree with TRBD2. The CDR3 length is 16 residues. Germline-derived CDR1 and CDR2 are SGHRS and YFSETQ. The ends lost 0 bases at V and 6 bases at J; junction bases unmatched: 8. CDR3 amino acids: CASSLDGAGGIDTQYF. As DNA, the CDR3 is TGCGCCAGCAGCTTGGACGGGGCGGGGGGGATCGATACGCAGTATTTT.

The chain has TRBV30 and TRBJ2-5; no definite D call. CDR3 size: 14 residues. Between the trimmed V and J ends, which lost 0 bases and 0 bases, there was a span of 8 bases. Germline values: CDR1 GTSNPN, CDR2 SVGIG (reference sequence). The chain's CDR3 is CAWSVLNYQETQYF. The CDR3 DNA sequence: TGTGCCTGGAGTGTCCTAAATTACCAAGAGACCCAGTACTTC.